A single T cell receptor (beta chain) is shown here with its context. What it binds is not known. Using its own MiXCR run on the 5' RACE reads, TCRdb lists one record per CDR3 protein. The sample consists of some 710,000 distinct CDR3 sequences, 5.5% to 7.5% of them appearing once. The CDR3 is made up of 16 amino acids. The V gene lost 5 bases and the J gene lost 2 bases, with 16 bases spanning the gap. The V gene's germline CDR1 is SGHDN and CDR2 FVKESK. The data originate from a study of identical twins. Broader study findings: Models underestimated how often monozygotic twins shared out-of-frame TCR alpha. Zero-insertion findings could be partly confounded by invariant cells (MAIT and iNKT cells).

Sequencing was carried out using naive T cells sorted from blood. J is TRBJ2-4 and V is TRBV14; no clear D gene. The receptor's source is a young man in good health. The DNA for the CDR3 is TGTGCCAGCAGCACTACACTCGAACGGTCCAAAAACATTCAGTACTTC. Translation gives CASSTTLERSKNIQYF.